The 25 T cell receptor beta chains below come from one sample, sequenced in a study of OX40 agonist ivuxolimab in advanced cancers. Libraries came from the immunoSEQ multiplex PCR assay. TCRdb's version of the immuneACCESS table is confined to in-frame rearrangements and falls short of the full clone set. An unresolved V gene accounts for under half of the shortfall where checked; the remainder is of unknown origin. Recorded for this sample are about 77,000 clones; 80% to 90% of them occurred a single time. The leading ten clones occupy 0.76% of the sample. Sequenced here: CD4+ or CD8+ T cells sorted from blood, sampled in a trial of the OX40 agonist ivuxolimab. The source is an adult with an advanced solid tumor such as melanoma, head and neck, liver or kidney cancer.

The chain combines TRBV30 with TRBJ2-3; D is unclear. V was trimmed by 0 bases and J by 1 base, leaving 11 bases between them. The CDR3 is made up of 15 amino acids. Germline CDR1 is GTSNPN and CDR2 is SVGIG (reference sequence). The CDR3 DNA reads TGTGCCTGGAGTGTGGCGCGGTTTCGCACAGATACGCAGTATTTT. This gives the protein CAWSVARFRTDTQYF. The full variable domain, completed using reference TRBV30 and TRBJ2-3, is SQTIHQWPATLVQPVGSPLSLECTVEGTSNPNLYWYRQAAGRGLQLLFYSVGIGQISSEVPQNLSASRPQDRQFILSSKKLLLSDSGFYLCAWSVARFRTDTQYFGPGTRLTVL.

The gene calls are TRBV29-1 and TRBJ2-5, with TRBD2 identical over 7 bases. Germline CDR1 reads SQVTM; CDR2 reads ANQGSEA. J gave up 4 bases and V 7 bases, and 3 bases lay outside the gene matches. The CDR3 runs to 11 residues. CDR3 protein: CSAAGVETQYF. The CDR3 DNA follows: TGCAGCGCCGCGGGGGTAGAGACCCAGTACTTC. The full variable domain, in which reference TRBV29-1 and TRBJ2-5 provide the parts outside the CDR3, is SAVISQKPSRDICQRGTSLTIQCQVDSQVTMMFWYRQQPGQSLTLIATANQGSEATYESGFVIDKFPISRPNLTFSTLTVSNMSPEDSSIYLCSAAGVETQYFGPGTRLLVL.

The rearrangement uses TRBV16 and TRBJ2-1; maybe TRBD1 (5 bases). The length of the CDR3 is 12 residues. Per germline, CDR1 KGHSY and CDR2 FQNENV. The ends were cut back, 2 bases at V and 10 bases at J, with 9 bases in the middle. This chain's CDR3 is CASSQRGREQFF. Here the CDR3 DNA reads TGTGCCAGCAGCCAAAGGGGCAGGGAGCAGTTCTTC.

J is TRBJ2-2 and V is TRBV19, with D maybe TRBD2 (5 bases). Trimming cost V 4 bases and J 6 bases, with 21 bases left between them. The CDR3 is made up of 17 amino acids. Per the germline V gene, CDR1 is LNHDA and CDR2 is SQIVND (reference sequence). The CDR3 DNA sequence: TGTGCCAGTAGTACCCAAGCTTATAGGGAGAAGGCCGGGGAGCTGTTTTTT. This translates into CASSTQAYREKAGELFF.

This clone was seen just once. The gene calls are TRBV27 and TRBJ1-1; TRBD1 might be the D (5 bases). The CDR3 length is 14 residues. Trimming stripped 5 bases from V and 11 bases from J, with 21 bases between. The V gene's germline CDR1 is MNHEY and CDR2 SMNVEV (reference sequence). Here the CDR3 DNA reads TGTGCCAGCAGTCGGCGGGGCTTATTGACAATGGCTTTCTTT. Translation gives CASSRRGLLTMAFF.

The chain uses TRBV19 and TRBJ2-5; D is possibly TRBD2 (6 bases). V dropped 6 bases and J dropped 2 bases, with 19 bases sitting between them. CDR3 length equals 16 residues. Germline V lookup: CDR1 LNHDA, CDR2 SQIVND (reference sequence). CDR3 sequence: CASSPGVSGFQETQYF. Written as DNA, the CDR3 is TGTGCCAGTAGCCCGGGAGTTAGCGGCTTTCAAGAGACCCAGTACTTC.

This clone was picked up one time. The chain couples TRBV19 to TRBJ2-7, with 11 bases lining up with TRBD1. This CDR3 has 13 amino acids. V was pared by 7 bases and J by 7 bases, with 6 bases of the junction left unmatched. Germline assignment: CDR1 LNHDA and CDR2 SQIVND (reference sequence). As DNA, the CDR3 is TGTGCCAGTAATCAGGGGACAGGGGGTGAGCAGTACTTC. As protein: CASNQGTGGEQYF.

This chain joins TRBV2 and TRBJ1-5; 10 nucleotides agree with TRBD1. The CDR3 is made up of 17 amino acids. The germline V gene encodes CDR1 SNHLY and CDR2 FYNNEI. J was trimmed by 2 bases and V by 6 bases; bases with no gene match: 10. Here the CDR3 DNA reads TGTGCCAGCAGGCTTCCACTCGGGACAGGGGGCAATCAGCCCCAGCATTTT. It yields the protein CASRLPLGTGGNQPQHF.

This clone has only one observation. The chain uses TRBV6-1 and TRBJ1-5; the D gene is possibly TRBD1 (5 bases). Per the germline V gene, CDR1 is MNHNS and CDR2 is SASEGT. Trimming took 7 bases from V and 4 from J, leaving 11 bases between them. This CDR3 has 13 residues. CDR3 DNA: TGTGCCAGCACCATGACAGCGAATCAGCCCCAGCATTTT. Its translation is CASTMTANQPQHF.

The chain recombines TRBV28 with TRBJ2-1, with 10 bases that match TRBD2. V trimming: 6 bases; J trimming: 5 bases; junction bases outside the gene matches: 10. This CDR3 is built from 16 residues. Germline CDR1 is MDHEN and CDR2 is SYDVKM. CDR3 nucleotides: TGTGCCAGCAGCTCCCCGGGTAGCGGGGGGAACAATGAGCAGTTCTTC. It encodes CASSSPGSGGNNEQFF.

The V call is TRBV21-1, the J call TRBJ2-7; TRBD1, the table's D call, was not compared with the DNA. TRBV21-1 is listed as a pseudogene. This CDR3 is 16 amino acids long. The CDR3 here is CASSARKTGSHYEQYF. The CDR3 DNA sequence: TGTGCCAGCAGCGCTCGGAAGACAGGTAGCCACTACGAGCAGTACTTC.

The CDR3 bases are TGCAGCGTTGAAAATCCAGGCCGAAGGCATGGCTACACCTTC. Translation gives CSVENPGRRHGYTF. The rearrangement links TRBV29-1 to TRBJ1-2, with unresolved D. The germline V gene encodes CDR1 SQVTM and CDR2 ANQGSEA. CDR3 length: 14 residues. Trimming removed 2 bases at V and 6 bases at J, with 16 bases between.

The chain couples TRBV7-3 to TRBJ2-2, with 7 bases lining up with TRBD1. The CDR3 spans 15 residues. Germline V gene lookup returns CDR1 SGHTA and CDR2 FQGTGA. V shed 4 bases, J shed 6 bases, and the junction held 8 bases outside the gene matches. As DNA, the CDR3 is TGTGCCAGCAGCTCCCGTACAGGGGTTGCCGGGGAGCTGTTTTTT. Residues: CASSSRTGVAGELFF. Full variable domain (rest looked up from reference TRBV7-3 and TRBJ2-2): GAGVSQTPSNKVTEKGKYVELRCDPISGHTALYWYRQSLGQGPEFLIYFQGTGAADDSGLPNDRFFAVRPEGSVSTLKIQRTERGDSAVYLCASSSRTGVAGELFFGEGSRLTVL.

This clone showed up just once. The chain uses TRBV5-6 and TRBJ1-5, with 7 bases matching TRBD1. The CDR3 consists of 16 residues. Germline assignment: CDR1 SGHDT and CDR2 YYEEEE. The V gene end was trimmed by 4 bases and the J gene end by 5 bases; junction bases not matched to a gene: 12. The CDR3 DNA reads as TGTGCCAGCAGCCGACTAGGGGGCGCAAGGGATCAGCCCCAGCATTTT. Protein product: CASSRLGGARDQPQHF.

V gene TRBV5-6 combines with J gene TRBJ2-7; D is perhaps TRBD1 (5 bases). V lost 0 bases and J 6 bases, leaving 13 bases between the germline ends. The CDR3 length is 14 residues. Looked up from germline, CDR1 is SGHDT and CDR2 is YYEEEE. In nucleotides, the CDR3 is TGTGCCAGCAGCTTGGTCGGCAGGGAATTCGAGCAGTACTTC. It codes for CASSLVGREFEQYF.

This clone was seen once. V usage is TRBV7-8 and J usage is TRBJ1-5, with 8 bases fitting TRBD1. The CDR3 runs to 15 residues. Trimming at V came to 5 bases and at J to 7 bases, leaving 10 bases not matched to a gene. Looked up from germline, CDR1 is SGHVS and CDR2 is FQNEAQ. CDR3 amino acids: CASSPGQGLIQPQHF. The DNA for the CDR3 is TGTGCCAGCAGCCCCGGACAGGGTTTAATACAGCCCCAGCATTTT.

V and J are TRBV6-6 and TRBJ1-1, with 7 bases fitting TRBD1. V dropped 5 bases and J dropped 4; count of bases not matched to a gene: 10. This CDR3 region has 15 residues. Per the germline V gene, CDR1 is MNHNY and CDR2 is SVGAGI (reference sequence). CDR3 DNA: TGTGCCAGCAGTCCCCAGGGGGGAGGGGGCACTGAAGCTTTCTTT. Residues: CASSPQGGGGTEAFF.

The genes are TRBV7-9 and TRBJ2-2; a possible D gene is TRBD1 (5 bases). The CDR3 sequence is 16 residues long. CDR1 SEHNR and CDR2 FQNEAQ come from the germline V gene (reference sequence). V was pared by 10 bases and J by 2 bases, with 20 bases between. As DNA, the CDR3 is TGTGCCACCCATACTCAGACAGCACTTAACACCGGGGAGCTGTTTTTT. It codes for CATHTQTALNTGELFF.

The chain has TRBV6-6 and TRBJ2-2, with D perhaps given as TRBD1 or TRBD2 (5 bases each). The CDR3 runs to 13 residues. CDR1 and CDR2 from the germline V gene are MNHNY and SVGAGI (reference sequence). V was cut by 10 bases and J by 2 bases, with 11 bases left in between. The CDR3 sequence: CANRDGNTGELFF. CDR3 in DNA: TGTGCCAACCGGGACGGAAACACCGGGGAGCTGTTTTTT.

The chain combines TRBV7-9 with TRBJ2-3, with TRBD1 matching over 9 bases. Germline V gene data show CDR1 as SEHNR and CDR2 as FQNEAQ (reference sequence). With V trimmed by 5 bases and J by 0 bases, 9 bases remained unmatched. This CDR3 contains 17 residues. The CDR3, as DNA: TGTGCCAGCAGCGCGTCCCGGGACAGGGACAGCACAGATACGCAGTATTTT. Translating it yields CASSASRDRDSTDTQYF.

The rearrangement uses TRBV14 and TRBJ2-4; D call uncertain. Germline V gene data show CDR1 as SGHDN and CDR2 as FVKESK. The V end was cut by 0 bases, the J end by 0 bases, with 12 bases between. The CDR3 runs to 17 residues. DNA for the CDR3: TGTGCCAGCAGCCAAGATTGGGCCCTTATAGCCAAAAACATTCAGTACTTC. Amino acid sequence: CASSQDWALIAKNIQYF.

This clone was seen a few times. This chain connects TRBV19 to TRBJ1-1, with a possible D match to TRBD1 (5 bases). The ends were cut back, 1 base at V and 4 bases at J, with 7 bases in the middle. Per germline, CDR1 LNHDA and CDR2 SQIVND (reference sequence). The CDR3 length is 13 residues. The CDR3 loop reads CASSIGGTTEAFF. CDR3 bases: TGTGCCAGTAGTATAGGAGGGACCACTGAAGCTTTCTTT.

The J gene is TRBJ2-2, the V gene TRBV6-4; D uncertain. Germline assignment: CDR1 MRHNA and CDR2 SNTAGT. The V end lost 4 bases, the J end lost 0 bases, and 6 bases lay between the germline ends. The CDR3 is made up of 14 amino acids. The CDR3 spells CASSVLPNTGELFF. The CDR3 DNA sequence: TGTGCCAGCAGTGTGCTGCCGAACACCGGGGAGCTGTTTTTT.

The chain uses TRBV7-9 and TRBJ2-7, with 10 bases matching TRBD1. The germline CDR1 and CDR2 sequences are SEHNR and FQNEAQ (reference sequence). This CDR3 spans 16 amino acids. Germline trimming cut 5 bases from V and 1 base from J; bases unmatched to any gene: 8. CDR3 in DNA: TGTGCCAGCAGCCCGACGCCGGGACAGGGGTCCTACGAGCAGTACTTC. Translating gives CASSPTPGQGSYEQYF.

The V gene is TRBV14, the J gene TRBJ2-6, with D possibly TRBD1 on 6 matching bases. Germline V CDR1 and CDR2: SGHDN, FVKESK. The V and J ends lost 5 bases and 1 base respectively, with 9 bases between them. The CDR3 is 15 residues long. As DNA, the CDR3 is TGTGCCAGCAGCTACACAGGGTCTGGGGCCAACGTCCTGACTTTC. This sequence encodes CASSYTGSGANVLTF.